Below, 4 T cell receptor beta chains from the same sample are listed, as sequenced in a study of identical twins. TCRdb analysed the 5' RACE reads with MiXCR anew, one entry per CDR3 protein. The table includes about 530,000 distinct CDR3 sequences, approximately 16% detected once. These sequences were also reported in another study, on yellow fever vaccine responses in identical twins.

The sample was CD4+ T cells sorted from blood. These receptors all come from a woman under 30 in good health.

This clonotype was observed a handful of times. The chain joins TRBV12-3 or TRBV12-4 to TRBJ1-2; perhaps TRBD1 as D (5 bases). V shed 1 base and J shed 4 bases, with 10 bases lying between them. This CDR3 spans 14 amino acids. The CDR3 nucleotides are TGTGCCAGCAGTTTAGGAGGGGTGGTCTATGGCTACACCTTC. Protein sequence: CASSLGGVVYGYTF.

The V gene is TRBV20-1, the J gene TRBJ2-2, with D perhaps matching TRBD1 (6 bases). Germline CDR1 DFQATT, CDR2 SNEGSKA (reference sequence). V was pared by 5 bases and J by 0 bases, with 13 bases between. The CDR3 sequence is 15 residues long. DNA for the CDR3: TGCAGTGCTCGAACCGGGACAACGAACACCGGGGAGCTGTTTTTT. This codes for CSARTGTTNTGELFF.

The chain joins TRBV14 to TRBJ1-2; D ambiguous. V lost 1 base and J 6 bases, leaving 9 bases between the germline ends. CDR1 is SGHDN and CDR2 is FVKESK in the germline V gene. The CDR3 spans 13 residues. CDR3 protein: CASSQVQTHGYTF. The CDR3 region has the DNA TGTGCCAGCAGCCAAGTTCAGACGCATGGCTACACCTTC.

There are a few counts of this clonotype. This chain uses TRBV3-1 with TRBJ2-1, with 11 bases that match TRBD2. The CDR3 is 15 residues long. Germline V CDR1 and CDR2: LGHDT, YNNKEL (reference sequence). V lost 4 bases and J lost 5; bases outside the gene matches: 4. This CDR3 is CASSPGLADDNEQFF. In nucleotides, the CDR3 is TGTGCCAGCAGCCCGGGACTAGCGGACGACAATGAGCAGTTCTTC.